This T cell receptor beta chain was profiled in a study of T cells in Graves' hyperthyroidism and ophthalmopathy. The CDR3 regions of TCR beta were amplified from RNA transcripts. TCR CDR3 underwent first-round RT-PCR with the HTBI primer set. Each CDR3 protein gets one entry after TCRdb re-called the multiplex PCR reads with MiXCR. The table has 500,000 or so distinct CDR3 sequences, roughly 17% seen once. CDR1 and CDR2 (germline): SNHLY, FYNNEI. There are 14 residues in the CDR3. The germline V and J ends were trimmed by 0 bases and 7 bases, with 12 bases remaining between them. The chain employs TRBV2 and TRBJ2-5; no definite D call. The sequence came from a woman aged 18-29 years with Graves' ophthalmopathy. Sequencing was performed on blood. The CDR3: CASSEARAPGTQYF. CDR3 bases: TGTGCCAGCAGTGAAGCAAGGGCCCCGGGGACCCAGTACTTC.